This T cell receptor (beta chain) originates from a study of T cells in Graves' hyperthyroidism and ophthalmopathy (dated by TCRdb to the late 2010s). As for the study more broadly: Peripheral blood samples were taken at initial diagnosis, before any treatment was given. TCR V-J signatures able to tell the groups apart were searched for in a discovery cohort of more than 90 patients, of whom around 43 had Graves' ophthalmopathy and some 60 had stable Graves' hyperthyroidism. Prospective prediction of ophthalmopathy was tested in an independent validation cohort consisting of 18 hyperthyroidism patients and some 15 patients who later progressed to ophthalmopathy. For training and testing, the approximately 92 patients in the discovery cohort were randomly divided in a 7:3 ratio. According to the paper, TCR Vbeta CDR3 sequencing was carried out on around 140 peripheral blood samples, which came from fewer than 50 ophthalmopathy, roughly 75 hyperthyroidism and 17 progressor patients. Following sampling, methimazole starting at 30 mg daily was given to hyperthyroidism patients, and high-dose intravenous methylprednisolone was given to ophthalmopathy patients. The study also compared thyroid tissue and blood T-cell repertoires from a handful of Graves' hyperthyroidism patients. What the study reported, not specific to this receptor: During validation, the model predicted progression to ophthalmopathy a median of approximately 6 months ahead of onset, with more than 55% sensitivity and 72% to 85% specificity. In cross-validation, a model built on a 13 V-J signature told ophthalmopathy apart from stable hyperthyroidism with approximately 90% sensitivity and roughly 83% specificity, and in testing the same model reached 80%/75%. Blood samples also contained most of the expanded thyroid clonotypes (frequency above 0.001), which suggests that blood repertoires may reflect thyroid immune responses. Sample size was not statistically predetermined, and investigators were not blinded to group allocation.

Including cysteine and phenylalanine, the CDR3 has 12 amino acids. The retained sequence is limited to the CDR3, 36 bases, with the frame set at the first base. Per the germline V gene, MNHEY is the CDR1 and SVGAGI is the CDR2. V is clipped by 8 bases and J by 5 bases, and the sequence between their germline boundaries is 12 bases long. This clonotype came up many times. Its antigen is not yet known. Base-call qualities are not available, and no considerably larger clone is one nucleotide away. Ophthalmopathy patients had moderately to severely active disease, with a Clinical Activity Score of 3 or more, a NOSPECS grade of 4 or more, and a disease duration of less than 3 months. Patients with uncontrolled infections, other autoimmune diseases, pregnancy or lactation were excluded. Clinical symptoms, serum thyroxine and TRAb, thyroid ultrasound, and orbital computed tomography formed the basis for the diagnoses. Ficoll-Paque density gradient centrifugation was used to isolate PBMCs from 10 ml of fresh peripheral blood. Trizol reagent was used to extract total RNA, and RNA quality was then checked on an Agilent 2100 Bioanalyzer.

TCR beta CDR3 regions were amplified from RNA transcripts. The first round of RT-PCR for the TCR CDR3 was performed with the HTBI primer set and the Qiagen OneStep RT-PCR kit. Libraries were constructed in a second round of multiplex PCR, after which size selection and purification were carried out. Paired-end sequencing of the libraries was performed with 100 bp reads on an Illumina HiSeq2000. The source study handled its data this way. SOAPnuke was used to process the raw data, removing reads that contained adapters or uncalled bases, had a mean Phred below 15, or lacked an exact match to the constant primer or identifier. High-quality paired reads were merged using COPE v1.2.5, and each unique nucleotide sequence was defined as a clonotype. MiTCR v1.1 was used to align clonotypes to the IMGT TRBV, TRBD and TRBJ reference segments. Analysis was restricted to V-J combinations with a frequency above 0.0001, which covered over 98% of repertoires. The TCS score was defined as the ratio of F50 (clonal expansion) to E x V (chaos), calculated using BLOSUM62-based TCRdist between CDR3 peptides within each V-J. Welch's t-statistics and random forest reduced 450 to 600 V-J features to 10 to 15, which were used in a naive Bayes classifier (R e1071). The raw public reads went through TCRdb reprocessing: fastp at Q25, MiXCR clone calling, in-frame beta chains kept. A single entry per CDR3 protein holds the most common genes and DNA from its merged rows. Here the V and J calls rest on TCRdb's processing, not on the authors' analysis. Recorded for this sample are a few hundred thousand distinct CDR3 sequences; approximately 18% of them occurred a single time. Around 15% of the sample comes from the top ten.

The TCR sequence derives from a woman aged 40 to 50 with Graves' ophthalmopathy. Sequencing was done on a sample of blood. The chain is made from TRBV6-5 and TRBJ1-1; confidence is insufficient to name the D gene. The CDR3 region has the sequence CASGTYGTEAFF. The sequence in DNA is TGTGCCAGCGGAACATATGGGACTGAAGCTTTCTTT.